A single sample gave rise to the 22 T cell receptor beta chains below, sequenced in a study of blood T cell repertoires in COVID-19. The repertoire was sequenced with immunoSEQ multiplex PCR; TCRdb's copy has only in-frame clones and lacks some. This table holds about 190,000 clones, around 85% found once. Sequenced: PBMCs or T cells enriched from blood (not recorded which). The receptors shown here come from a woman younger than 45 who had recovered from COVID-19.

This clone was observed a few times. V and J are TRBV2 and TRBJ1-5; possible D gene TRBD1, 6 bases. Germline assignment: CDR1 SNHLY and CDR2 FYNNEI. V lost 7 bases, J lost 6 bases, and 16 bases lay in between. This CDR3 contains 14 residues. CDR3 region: CASTKGGAIQPQHF. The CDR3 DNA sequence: TGTGCCAGCACCAAGGGGGGGGCCATTCAGCCCCAGCATTTT.

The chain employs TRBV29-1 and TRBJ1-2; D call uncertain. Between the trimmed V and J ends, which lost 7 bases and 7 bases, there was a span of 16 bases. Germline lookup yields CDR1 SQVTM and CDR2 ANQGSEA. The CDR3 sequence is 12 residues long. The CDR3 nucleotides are TGCAGCGCCCGAGAGGGTCTAATTGGCTACACCTTC. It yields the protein CSAREGLIGYTF.

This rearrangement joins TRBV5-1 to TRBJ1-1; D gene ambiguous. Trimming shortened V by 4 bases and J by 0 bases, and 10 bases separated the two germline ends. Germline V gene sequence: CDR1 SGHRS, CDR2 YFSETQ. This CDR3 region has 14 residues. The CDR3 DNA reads TGCGCCAGCAGCGGGTACAGAATGAACACTGAAGCTTTCTTT. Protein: CASSGYRMNTEAFF.

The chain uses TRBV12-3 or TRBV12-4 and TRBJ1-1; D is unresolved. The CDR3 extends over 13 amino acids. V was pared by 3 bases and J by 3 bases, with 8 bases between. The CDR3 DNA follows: TGTGCCAGCAGTTTCGAGGGTGACACTGAAGCTTTCTTT. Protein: CASSFEGDTEAFF.

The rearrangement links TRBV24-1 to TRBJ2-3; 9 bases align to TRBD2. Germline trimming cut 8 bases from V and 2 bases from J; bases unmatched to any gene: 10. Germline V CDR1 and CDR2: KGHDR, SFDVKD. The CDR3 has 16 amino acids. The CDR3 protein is CATNSGSPLSTDTQYF. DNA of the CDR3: TGTGCCACCAATAGCGGGAGTCCTCTCTCCACAGATACGCAGTATTTT.

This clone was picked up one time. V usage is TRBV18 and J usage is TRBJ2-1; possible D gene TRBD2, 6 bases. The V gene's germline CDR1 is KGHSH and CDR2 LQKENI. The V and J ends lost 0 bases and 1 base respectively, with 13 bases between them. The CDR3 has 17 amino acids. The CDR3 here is CASSPPRASESYNEQFF. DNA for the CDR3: TGTGCCAGCTCACCACCGCGGGCTAGCGAGTCCTACAATGAGCAGTTCTTC.

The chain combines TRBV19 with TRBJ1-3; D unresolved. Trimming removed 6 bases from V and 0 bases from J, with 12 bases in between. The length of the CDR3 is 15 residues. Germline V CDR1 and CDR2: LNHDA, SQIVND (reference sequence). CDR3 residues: CASSYGVGSGNTIYF. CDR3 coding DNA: TGTGCCAGTAGCTATGGAGTGGGCTCTGGAAACACCATATATTTT.

The CDR3 reads CASSPDRGHDYGYTF. The CDR3 DNA reads as TGTGCCAGCAGTCCGGACAGGGGGCATGACTATGGCTACACCTTC. The V and J genes are TRBV27 and TRBJ1-2; 11 nucleotides align to TRBD1. The CDR3 covers 15 residues. Germline lookup yields CDR1 MNHEY and CDR2 SMNVEV (reference sequence). Losses at the gene ends were 5 bases for V and 3 bases for J; bases not matched to a gene: 5.

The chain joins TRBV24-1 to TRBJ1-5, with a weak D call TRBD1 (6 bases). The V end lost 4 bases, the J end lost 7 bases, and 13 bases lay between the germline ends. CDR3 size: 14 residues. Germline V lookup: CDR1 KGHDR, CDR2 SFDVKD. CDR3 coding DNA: TGTGCCACCAGTGACCGTAATGGGGGCCAGCCCCAGCATTTT. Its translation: CATSDRNGGQPQHF.

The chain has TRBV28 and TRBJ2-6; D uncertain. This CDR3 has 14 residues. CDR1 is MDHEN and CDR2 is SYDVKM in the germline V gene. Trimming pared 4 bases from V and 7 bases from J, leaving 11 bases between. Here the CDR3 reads CASSSTISANVLTF. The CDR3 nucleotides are TGTGCCAGCAGTTCTACGATTAGCGCCAACGTCCTGACTTTC. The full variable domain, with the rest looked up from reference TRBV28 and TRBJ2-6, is DVKVTQSSRYLVKRTGEKVFLECVQDMDHENMFWYRQDPGLGLRLIYFSYDVKMKEKGDIPEGYSVSREKKERFSLILESASTNQTSMYLCASSSTISANVLTFGAGSRLTVL.

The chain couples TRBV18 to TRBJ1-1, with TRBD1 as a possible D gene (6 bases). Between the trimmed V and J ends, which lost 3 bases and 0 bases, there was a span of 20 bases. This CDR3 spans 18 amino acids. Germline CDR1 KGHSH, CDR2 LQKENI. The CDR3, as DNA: TGTGCCAGCTCACCTCTGACGACAGGCTCATCGATGAACACTGAAGCTTTCTTT. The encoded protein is CASSPLTTGSSMNTEAFF.

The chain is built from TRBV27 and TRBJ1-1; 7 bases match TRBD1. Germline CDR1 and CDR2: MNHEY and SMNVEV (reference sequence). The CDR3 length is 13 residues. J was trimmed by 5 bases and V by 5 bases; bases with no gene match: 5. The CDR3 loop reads CASSQGEETEAFF. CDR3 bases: TGTGCCAGCAGTCAGGGGGAGGAGACTGAAGCTTTCTTT.

CDR3 loop: CASRPDRGSYGYTF. CDR3 nucleotides: TGCGCCAGCAGACCAGACAGGGGGAGTTATGGCTACACCTTC. The chain combines TRBV10-2 with TRBJ1-2, with 9 bases lining up with TRBD1. V dropped 6 bases and J dropped 5; count of bases not matched to a gene: 7. CDR1 is WSHSY and CDR2 is SAAADI in the germline V gene. The CDR3 consists of 14 residues.

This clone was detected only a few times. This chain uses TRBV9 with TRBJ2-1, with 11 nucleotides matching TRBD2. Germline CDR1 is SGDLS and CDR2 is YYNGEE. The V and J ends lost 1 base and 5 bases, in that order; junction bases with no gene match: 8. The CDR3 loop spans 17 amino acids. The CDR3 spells CASSVSFGTSGHNEQFF. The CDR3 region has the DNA TGTGCCAGCAGCGTAAGTTTTGGGACTAGCGGCCACAATGAGCAGTTCTTC.

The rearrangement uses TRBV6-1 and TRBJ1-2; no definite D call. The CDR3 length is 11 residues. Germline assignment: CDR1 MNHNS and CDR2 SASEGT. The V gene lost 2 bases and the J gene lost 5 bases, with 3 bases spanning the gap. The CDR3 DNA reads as TGTGCCAGCAGTGAACAGTATGGCTACACCTTC. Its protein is CASSEQYGYTF.

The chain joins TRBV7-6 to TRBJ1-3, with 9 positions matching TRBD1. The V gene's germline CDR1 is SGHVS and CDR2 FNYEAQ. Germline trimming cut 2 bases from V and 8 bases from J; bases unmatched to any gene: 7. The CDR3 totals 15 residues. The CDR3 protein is CASSLSGTGRDTIYF. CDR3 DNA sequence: TGTGCCAGCAGCTTATCCGGGACAGGGCGGGACACCATATATTTT.

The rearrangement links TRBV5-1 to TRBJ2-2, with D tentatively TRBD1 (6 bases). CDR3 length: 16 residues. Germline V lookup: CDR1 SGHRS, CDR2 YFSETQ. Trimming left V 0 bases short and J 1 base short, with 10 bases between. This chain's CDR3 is CASSLVPGVNTGELFF. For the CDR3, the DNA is TGCGCCAGCAGCTTGGTGCCAGGGGTGAACACCGGGGAGCTGTTTTTT.

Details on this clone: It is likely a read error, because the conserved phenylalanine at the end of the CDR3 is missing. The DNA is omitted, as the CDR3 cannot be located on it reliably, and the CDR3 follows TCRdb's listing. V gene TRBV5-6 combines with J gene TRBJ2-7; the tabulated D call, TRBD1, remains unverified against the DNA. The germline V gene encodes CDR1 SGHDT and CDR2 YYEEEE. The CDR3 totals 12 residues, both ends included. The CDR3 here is CASSLARDRGLL.

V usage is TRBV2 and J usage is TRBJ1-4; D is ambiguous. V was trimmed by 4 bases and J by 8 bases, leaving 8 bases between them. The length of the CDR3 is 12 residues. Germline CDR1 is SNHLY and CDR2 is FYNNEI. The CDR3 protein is CASSGRAEKLFF. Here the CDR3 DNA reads TGTGCCAGCAGTGGCCGCGCCGAAAAACTGTTTTTT.

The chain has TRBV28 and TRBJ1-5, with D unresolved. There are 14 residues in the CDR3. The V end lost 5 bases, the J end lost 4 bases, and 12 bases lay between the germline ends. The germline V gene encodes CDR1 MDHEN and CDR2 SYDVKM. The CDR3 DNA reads TGTGCCAGCAGTCCCGAGGGTCGGAATCAGCCCCAGCATTTT. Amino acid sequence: CASSPEGRNQPQHF.

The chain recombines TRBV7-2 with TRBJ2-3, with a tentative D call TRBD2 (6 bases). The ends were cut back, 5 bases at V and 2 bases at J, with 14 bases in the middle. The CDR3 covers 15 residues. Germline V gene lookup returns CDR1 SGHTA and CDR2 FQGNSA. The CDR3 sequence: CASSIAGLATDTQYF. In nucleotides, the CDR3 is TGTGCCAGCAGCATCGCGGGGCTAGCCACAGATACGCAGTATTTT.

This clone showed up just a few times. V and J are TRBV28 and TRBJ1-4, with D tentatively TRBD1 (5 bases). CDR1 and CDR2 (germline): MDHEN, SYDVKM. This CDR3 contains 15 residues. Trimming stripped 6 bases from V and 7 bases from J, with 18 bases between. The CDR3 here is CASSPNRRVGEKLFF. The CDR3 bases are TGTGCCAGCAGCCCAAACAGGAGGGTGGGTGAAAAACTGTTTTTT.